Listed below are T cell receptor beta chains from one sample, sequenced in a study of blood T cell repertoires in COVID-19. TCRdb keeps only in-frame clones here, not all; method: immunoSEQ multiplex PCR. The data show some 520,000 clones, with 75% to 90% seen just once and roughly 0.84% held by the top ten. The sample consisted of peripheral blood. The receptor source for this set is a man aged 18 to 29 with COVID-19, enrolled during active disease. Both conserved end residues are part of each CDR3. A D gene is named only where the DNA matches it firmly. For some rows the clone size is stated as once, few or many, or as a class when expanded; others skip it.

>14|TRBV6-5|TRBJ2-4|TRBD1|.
CASSSGQGKGIQYF
TGTGCCAGCAGTTCGGGACAGGGGAAAGGCATTCAGTACTTC
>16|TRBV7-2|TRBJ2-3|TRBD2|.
CASSSAAGDSTDTQYF
TGTGCCAGCAGCTCGGCGGCGGGAGACAGCACAGATACGCAGTATTTT
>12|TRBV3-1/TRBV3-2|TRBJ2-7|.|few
CASSSTGSEQYF
TGTGCCAGCAGCTCAACAGGGAGCGAGCAGTACTTC
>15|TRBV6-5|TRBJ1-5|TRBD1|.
CASSLGQGGNQPQHF
TGTGCCAGCAGTTTGGGACAGGGTGGCAATCAGCCCCAGCATTTT
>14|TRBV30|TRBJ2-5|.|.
CAWSLAEMQETQYF
TGTGCCTGGAGTCTTGCGGAAATGCAAGAGACCCAGTACTTC
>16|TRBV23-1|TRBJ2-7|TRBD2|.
CASSRHPLAETYEQYF
TGCGCCAGCAGTCGCCACCCGCTAGCGGAGACCTACGAGCAGTACTTC
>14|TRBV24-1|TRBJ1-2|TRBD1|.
CATRGTGESHGYTF
TGTGCCACCAGGGGGACAGGGGAGTCGCATGGCTACACCTTC
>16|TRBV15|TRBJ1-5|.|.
CATSRDTGYSNQPQHF
TGTGCCACCAGCAGAGATACCGGGTATAGCAATCAGCCCCAGCATTTT
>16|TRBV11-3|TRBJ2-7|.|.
CASSPLGGAGAYEQYF
TGTGCCAGCAGCCCTCTGGGGGGGGCGGGCGCCTACGAGCAGTACTTC
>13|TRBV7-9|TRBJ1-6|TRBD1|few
CASSLGQGGSLHF
TGTGCCAGCAGCCTAGGACAGGGAGGTTCCCTCCACTTT
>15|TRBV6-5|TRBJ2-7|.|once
CASSYSQGLQYEQYF
TGTGCCAGCAGTTACTCTCAAGGACTCCAATACGAGCAGTACTTC
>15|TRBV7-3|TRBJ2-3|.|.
CASSLMVADTDTQYF
TGTGCCAGCAGCTTGATGGTAGCGGACACAGATACGCAGTATTTT
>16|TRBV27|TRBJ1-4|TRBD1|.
CASSPVRGPANEKLFF
TGTGCCAGCAGTCCGGTGAGGGGGCCGGCTAATGAAAAACTGTTTTTT
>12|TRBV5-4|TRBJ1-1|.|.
CASSPFNTEAFF
TGTGCCAGCAGCCCCTTTAACACTGAAGCTTTCTTT
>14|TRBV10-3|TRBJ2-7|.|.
CAIRPDGGYYEQYF
TGTGCCATCCGCCCGGACGGAGGTTACTACGAGCAGTACTTC
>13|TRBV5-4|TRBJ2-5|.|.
CASSLAGRETQYF
TGTGCCAGCAGCTTGGCTGGGCGAGAGACCCAGTACTTC
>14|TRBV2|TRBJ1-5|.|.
CASSNRVGNQPQHF
TGTGCCAGCAGTAACAGGGTTGGGAATCAGCCCCAGCATTTT